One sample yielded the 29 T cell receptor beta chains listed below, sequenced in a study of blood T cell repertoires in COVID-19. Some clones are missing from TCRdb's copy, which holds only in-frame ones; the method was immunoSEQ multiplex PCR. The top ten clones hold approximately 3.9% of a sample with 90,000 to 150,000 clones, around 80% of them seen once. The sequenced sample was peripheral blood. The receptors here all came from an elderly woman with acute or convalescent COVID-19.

The CDR3 sequence is CASSLGVAAQETQYF. As DNA, the CDR3 is TGCGCCAGCAGCTTGGGGGTAGCGGCACAAGAGACCCAGTACTTC. This sequence joins TRBV5-1 and TRBJ2-5; D may be TRBD2 (6 bases). The germline V and J ends were trimmed by 0 bases and 2 bases, with 11 bases remaining between them. The CDR3 totals 15 residues. Germline V lookup: CDR1 SGHRS, CDR2 YFSETQ.

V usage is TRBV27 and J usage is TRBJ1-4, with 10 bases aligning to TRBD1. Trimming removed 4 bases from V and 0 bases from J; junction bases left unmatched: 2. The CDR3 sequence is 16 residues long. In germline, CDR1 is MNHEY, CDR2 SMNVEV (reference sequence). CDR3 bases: TGTGCCAGCAGTTCTGGACAGGGGGCAACTAATGAAAAACTGTTTTTT. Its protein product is CASSSGQGATNEKLFF.

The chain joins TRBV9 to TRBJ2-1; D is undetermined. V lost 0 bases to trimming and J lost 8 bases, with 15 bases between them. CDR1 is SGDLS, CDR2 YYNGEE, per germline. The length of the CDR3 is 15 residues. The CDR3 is CASSVGSAFGDEQFF. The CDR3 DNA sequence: TGTGCCAGCAGCGTAGGTTCAGCGTTTGGCGATGAGCAGTTCTTC.

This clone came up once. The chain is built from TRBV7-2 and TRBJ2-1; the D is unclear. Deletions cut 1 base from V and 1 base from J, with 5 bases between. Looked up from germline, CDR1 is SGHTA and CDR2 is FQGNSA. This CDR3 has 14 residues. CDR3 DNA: TGTGCCAGCAGCTTAGAATTATCCTACAATGAGCAGTTCTTC. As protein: CASSLELSYNEQFF.

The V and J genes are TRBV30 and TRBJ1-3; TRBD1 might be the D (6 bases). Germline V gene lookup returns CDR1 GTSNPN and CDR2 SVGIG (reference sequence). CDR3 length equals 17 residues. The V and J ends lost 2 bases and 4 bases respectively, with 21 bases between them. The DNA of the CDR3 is TGTGCCTGGAGTCCGACCCCCGGGACATCCAGGGGAAACACCATATATTTT. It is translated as CAWSPTPGTSRGNTIYF.

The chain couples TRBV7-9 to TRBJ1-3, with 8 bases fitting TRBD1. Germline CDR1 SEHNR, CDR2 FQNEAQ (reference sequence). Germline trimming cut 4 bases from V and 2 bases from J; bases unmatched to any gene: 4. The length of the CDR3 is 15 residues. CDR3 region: CASSSRGPTGNTIYF. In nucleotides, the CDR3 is TGTGCCAGCAGCTCCAGGGGGCCCACTGGAAACACCATATATTTT.

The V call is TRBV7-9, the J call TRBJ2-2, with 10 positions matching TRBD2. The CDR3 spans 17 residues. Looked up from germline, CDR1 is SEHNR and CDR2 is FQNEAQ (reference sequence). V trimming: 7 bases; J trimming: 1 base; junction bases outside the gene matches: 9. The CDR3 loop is CASTLGLAGENTGELFF. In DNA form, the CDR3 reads TGTGCCAGCACTCTGGGGCTAGCGGGAGAGAACACCGGGGAGCTGTTTTTT.

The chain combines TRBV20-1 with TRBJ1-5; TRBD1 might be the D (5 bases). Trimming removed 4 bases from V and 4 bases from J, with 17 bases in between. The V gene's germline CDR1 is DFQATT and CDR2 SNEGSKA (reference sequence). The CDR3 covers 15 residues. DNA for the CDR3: TGCAGTGCTACTGACAGCGTAAGCTCTAATCAGCCCCAGCATTTT. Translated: CSATDSVSSNQPQHF.

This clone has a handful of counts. The CDR3 spells CASSVRGQGVYGYTF. In nucleotides, the CDR3 is TGTGCCAGCAGTGTTCGGGGACAGGGAGTCTATGGCTACACCTTC. The J gene is TRBJ1-2, the V gene TRBV28; TRBD1 agrees at 9 bases. The junction had 8 bases not matched to a gene; V was cut back by 5 bases and J by 4 bases. Germline lookup yields CDR1 MDHEN and CDR2 SYDVKM. The CDR3 runs 15 residues.

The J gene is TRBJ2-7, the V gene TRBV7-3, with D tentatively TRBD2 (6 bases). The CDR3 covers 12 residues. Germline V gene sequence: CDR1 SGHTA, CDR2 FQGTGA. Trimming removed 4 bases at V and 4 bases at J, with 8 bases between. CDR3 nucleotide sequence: TGTGCCAGCAGCTCCCGGGGGTACGAGCAGTACTTC. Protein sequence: CASSSRGYEQYF.

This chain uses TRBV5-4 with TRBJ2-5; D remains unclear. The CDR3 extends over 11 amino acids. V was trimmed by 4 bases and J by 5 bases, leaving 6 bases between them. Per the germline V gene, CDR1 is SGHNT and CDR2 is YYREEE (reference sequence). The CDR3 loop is CASSSWETQYF. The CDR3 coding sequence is TGTGCCAGCAGCAGCTGGGAGACCCAGTACTTC.

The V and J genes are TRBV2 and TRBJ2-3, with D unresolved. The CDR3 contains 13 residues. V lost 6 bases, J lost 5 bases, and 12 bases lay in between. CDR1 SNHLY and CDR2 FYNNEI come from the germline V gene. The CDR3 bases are TGTGCCAGCAGGTTTACTGGTGGAGATACGCAGTATTTT. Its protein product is CASRFTGGDTQYF.

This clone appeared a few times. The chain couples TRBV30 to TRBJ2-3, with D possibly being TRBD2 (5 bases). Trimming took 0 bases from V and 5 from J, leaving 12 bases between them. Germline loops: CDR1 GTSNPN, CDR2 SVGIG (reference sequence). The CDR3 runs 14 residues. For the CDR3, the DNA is TGTGCCTGGAGTGTACTAGGAGTTGAAGATACGCAGTATTTT. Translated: CAWSVLGVEDTQYF.

This CDR3 is CASSELRDTQYF. As DNA, the CDR3 is TGTGCCAGCAGTGAACTCAGAGATACGCAGTATTTT. V usage is TRBV2 and J usage is TRBJ2-3; D is uncertain. The germline CDR1 and CDR2 sequences are SNHLY and FYNNEI. The V end was cut by 2 bases, the J end by 5 bases, with 5 bases between. The CDR3 runs to 12 residues.

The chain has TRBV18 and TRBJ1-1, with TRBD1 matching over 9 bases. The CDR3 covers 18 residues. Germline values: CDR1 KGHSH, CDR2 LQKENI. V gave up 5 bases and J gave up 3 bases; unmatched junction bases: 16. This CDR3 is CASSVGPGQGEGHTEAFF. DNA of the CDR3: TGTGCCAGCTCAGTCGGACCGGGACAGGGCGAAGGGCACACTGAAGCTTTCTTT. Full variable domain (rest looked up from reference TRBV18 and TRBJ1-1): NAGVMQNPRHLVRRRGQEARLRCSPMKGHSHVYWYRQLPEEGLKFMVYLQKENIIDESGMPKERFSAEFPKEGPSILRIQQVVRGDSAAYFCASSVGPGQGEGHTEAFFGQGTRLTVV.

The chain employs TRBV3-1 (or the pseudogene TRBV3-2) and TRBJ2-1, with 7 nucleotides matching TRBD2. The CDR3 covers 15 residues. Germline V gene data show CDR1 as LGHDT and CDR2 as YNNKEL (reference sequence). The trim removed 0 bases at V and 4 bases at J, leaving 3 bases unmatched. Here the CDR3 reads CASSQDPSGYNEQFF. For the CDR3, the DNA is TGTGCCAGCAGCCAAGATCCTAGCGGATACAATGAGCAGTTCTTC.

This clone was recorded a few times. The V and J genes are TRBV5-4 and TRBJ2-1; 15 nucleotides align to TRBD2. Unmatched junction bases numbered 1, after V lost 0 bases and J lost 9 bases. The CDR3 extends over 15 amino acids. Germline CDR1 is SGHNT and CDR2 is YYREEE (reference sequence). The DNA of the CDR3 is TGTGCCAGCAGCTTGGGGACTAGCGGGAGGGTTGAGCAGTTCTTC. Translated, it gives CASSLGTSGRVEQFF.

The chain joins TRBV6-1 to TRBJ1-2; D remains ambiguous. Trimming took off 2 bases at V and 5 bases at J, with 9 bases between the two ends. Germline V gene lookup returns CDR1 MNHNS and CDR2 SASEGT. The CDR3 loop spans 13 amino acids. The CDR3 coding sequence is TGTGCCAGCAGTGAATGGGCAGTTTATGGCTACACCTTC. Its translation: CASSEWAVYGYTF.

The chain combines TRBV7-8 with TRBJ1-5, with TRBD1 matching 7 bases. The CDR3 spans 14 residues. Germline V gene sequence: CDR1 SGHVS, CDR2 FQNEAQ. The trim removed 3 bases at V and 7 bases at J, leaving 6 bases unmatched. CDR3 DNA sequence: TGTGCCAGCAGCTTTTCTCAGGGGGGACAGCCCCAGCATTTT. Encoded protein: CASSFSQGGQPQHF.

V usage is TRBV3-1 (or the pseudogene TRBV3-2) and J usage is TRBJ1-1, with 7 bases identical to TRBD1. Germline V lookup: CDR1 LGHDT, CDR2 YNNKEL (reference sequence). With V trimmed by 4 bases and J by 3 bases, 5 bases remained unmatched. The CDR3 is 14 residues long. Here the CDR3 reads CASSRGTVDTEAFF. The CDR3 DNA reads TGTGCCAGCAGCCGAGGGACAGTAGACACTGAAGCTTTCTTT.

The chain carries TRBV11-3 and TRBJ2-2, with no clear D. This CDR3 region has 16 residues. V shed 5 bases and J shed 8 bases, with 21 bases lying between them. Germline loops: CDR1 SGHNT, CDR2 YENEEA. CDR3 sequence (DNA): TGTGCCAGCAGCCTCCAGTCAGCTGGGCATGCTGGGGAGCTGTTTTTT. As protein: CASSLQSAGHAGELFF.

The CDR3 region has the DNA TGTGCCAGCAGCACGCAGGGGATAGGCGGCTACACCTTC. Protein product: CASSTQGIGGYTF. This chain joins TRBV5-6 and TRBJ1-2; D possibly corresponds to TRBD1 (6 bases). CDR1 and CDR2 (germline): SGHDT, YYEEEE. The CDR3 contains 13 residues. V was trimmed by 4 bases and J by 8 bases, leaving 15 bases between them.

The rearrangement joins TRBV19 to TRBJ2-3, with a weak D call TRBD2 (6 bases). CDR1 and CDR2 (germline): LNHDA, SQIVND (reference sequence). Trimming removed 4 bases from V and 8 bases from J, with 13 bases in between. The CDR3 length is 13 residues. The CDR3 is CASSTPGGSTQYF. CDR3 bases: TGTGCCAGTAGTACCCCCGGAGGGAGTACGCAGTATTTT.

CDR3 residues: CARGTGGAGNTIYF. DNA for the CDR3: TGTGCCCGGGGAACAGGGGGTGCTGGAAACACCATATATTTT. J is TRBJ1-3 and V is TRBV30; 8 bases agree with TRBD1. In germline, CDR1 is GTSNPN, CDR2 SVGIG (reference sequence). The CDR3 consists of 14 residues. With V trimmed by 8 bases and J by 2 bases, 8 bases remained unmatched.

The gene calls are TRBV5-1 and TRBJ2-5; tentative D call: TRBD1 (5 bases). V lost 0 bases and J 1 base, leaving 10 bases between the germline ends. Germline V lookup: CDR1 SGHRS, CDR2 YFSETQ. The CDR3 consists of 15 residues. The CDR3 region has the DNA TGCGCCAGCAGCTTGGACAGGCAAAGCCAAGAGACCCAGTACTTC. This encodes CASSLDRQSQETQYF.

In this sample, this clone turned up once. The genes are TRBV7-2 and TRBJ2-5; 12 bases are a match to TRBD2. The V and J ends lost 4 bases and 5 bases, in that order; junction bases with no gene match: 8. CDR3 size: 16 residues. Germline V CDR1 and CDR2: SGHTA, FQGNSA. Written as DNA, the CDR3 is TGTGCCAGCAGCTCCTCGACTAGCGGGAGATGGGAGACCCAGTACTTC. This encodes CASSSSTSGRWETQYF.

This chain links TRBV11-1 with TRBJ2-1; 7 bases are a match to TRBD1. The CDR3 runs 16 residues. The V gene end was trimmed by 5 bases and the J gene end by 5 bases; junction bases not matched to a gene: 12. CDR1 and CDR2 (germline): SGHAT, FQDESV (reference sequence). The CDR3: CASSADLGGAHNEQFF. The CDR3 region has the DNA TGTGCCAGCAGCGCAGACTTAGGGGGCGCCCACAATGAGCAGTTCTTC.

CDR3 in amino acids: CASSSRENYGYTF. The CDR3 DNA sequence: TGTGCCAGCAGCTCCAGGGAAAACTATGGCTACACCTTC. This sequence joins TRBV6-5 and TRBJ1-2, with D maybe TRBD1 (5 bases). Germline CDR1 and CDR2: MNHEY and SVGAGI. This CDR3 region has 13 residues. Trimming removed 6 bases from V and 2 bases from J, with 10 bases in between.

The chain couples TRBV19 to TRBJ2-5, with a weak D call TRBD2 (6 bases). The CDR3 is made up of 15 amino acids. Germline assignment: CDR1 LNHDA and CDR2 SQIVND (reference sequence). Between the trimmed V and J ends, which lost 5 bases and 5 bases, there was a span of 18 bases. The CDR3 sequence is CASSEGRGFSETQYF. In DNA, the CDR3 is TGTGCCAGTAGTGAGGGCCGGGGGTTCTCGGAGACCCAGTACTTC.